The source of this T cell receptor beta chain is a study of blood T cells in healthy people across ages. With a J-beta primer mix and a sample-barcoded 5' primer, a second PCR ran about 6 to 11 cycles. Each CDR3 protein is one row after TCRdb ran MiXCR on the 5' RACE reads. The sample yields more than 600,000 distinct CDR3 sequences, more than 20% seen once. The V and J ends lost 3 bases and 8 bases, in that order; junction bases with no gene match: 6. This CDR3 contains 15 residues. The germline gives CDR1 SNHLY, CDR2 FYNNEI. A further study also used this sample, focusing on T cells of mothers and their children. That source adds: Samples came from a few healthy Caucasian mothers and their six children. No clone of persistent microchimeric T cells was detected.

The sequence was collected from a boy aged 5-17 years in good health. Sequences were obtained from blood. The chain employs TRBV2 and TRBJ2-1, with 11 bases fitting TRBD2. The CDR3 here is CASSDPSGRRDEQFF. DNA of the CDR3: TGTGCCAGCAGTGACCCTAGCGGGAGGAGGGATGAGCAGTTCTTC.